The 21 T cell receptor beta chains listed next were all sequenced from one sample in a study of blood T cell repertoires in COVID-19. TCRdb's copy holds only in-frame clones and misses some; the assay was immunoSEQ multiplex PCR. The sample holds over 300,000 clones, roughly 85% seen once. Sample: PBMCs or T cells enriched from blood (not recorded which). The source is a woman between 25 and 40 years old who had recovered from COVID-19.

The chain joins TRBV15 to TRBJ2-3, with 7 bases identical to TRBD1. Germline assignment: CDR1 LNHNV and CDR2 YYDKDF (reference sequence). The CDR3 runs to 15 residues. The junction had 10 bases not matched to a gene; V was cut back by 4 bases and J by 6 bases. In nucleotides, the CDR3 is TGTGCCACCAGCACCTATAAGACAGGGTACGATACGCAGTATTTT. Translated: CATSTYKTGYDTQYF.

This clone was seen more than once but under ten times. The chain combines TRBV7-8 with TRBJ2-7, with D unresolved. V lost 5 bases and J 0 bases, leaving 11 bases between the germline ends. Germline CDR1 SGHVS, CDR2 FQNEAQ. The CDR3 runs 14 residues. The DNA of the CDR3 is TGTGCCAGCAGCCAAGACACTTACTCCTACGAGCAGTACTTC. Protein sequence: CASSQDTYSYEQYF. Using reference TRBV7-8 and TRBJ2-7 for the parts outside the CDR3, the full variable domain is GAGVSQSPRYKVAKRGQDVALRCDPISGHVSLFWYQQALGQGPEFLTYFQNEAQLDKSGLPSDRFFAERPEGSVSTLKIQRTQQEDSAVYLCASSQDTYSYEQYFGPGTRLTVT.

V usage is TRBV3-1 (or the pseudogene TRBV3-2) and J usage is TRBJ1-1, with 7 bases aligning to TRBD1. Trimming removed 6 bases from V and 5 bases from J; junction bases left unmatched: 6. Germline CDR1 reads LGHDT; CDR2 reads YNNKEL (reference sequence). The CDR3 consists of 13 residues. The CDR3 region is CASSPTGPTEAFF. In DNA form, the CDR3 reads TGTGCCAGCAGTCCGACAGGGCCAACTGAAGCTTTCTTT.

This clone was found once. This rearrangement joins TRBV5-6 to TRBJ2-7; D might be TRBD2 (5 bases). The germline V gene has CDR1 SGHDT and CDR2 YYEEEE. Deletions cut 4 bases from V and 6 bases from J, with 20 bases between. The CDR3 runs to 15 residues. CDR3 protein: CASSPFTVVGSEQYF. CDR3 nucleotide sequence: TGTGCCAGCAGCCCGTTCACCGTGGTAGGGAGCGAGCAGTACTTC.

The chain employs TRBV5-4 and TRBJ2-6, with 9 nucleotides matching TRBD1. The CDR3 length is 18 residues. Trimming removed 2 bases from V and 4 bases from J; junction bases left unmatched: 10. Germline V gene data show CDR1 as SGHNT and CDR2 as YYREEE (reference sequence). The CDR3 reads CASSLQDRGSWGANVLTF. Written as DNA, the CDR3 is TGTGCCAGCAGCTTACAGGACAGGGGATCGTGGGGGGCCAACGTCCTGACTTTC.

V gene TRBV4-2 combines with J gene TRBJ2-7; no clear D gene. The CDR3 is 14 amino acids. Germline V gene sequence: CDR1 LGHNA, CDR2 YNFKEQ. The germline V and J ends were trimmed by 0 bases and 0 bases, with 6 bases remaining between them. The CDR3 sequence: CASSQDADSYEQYF. In DNA form, the CDR3 reads TGTGCCAGCAGCCAAGATGCAGACTCCTACGAGCAGTACTTC.

The V and J genes are TRBV7-2 and TRBJ2-1; 12 nucleotides match TRBD2. Trimming took 1 base from V and 9 from J; bases not matched to a gene: 7. CDR3 length: 16 amino acids. Germline V gene sequence: CDR1 SGHTA, CDR2 FQGNSA. CDR3 nucleotide sequence: TGTGCCAGCAGCTTAGGGCTAGCGGGGGGGCTAGGTGAGCAGTTCTTC. Residues: CASSLGLAGGLGEQFF.

This clone was recorded only once. The chain joins TRBV12-3 or TRBV12-4 to TRBJ1-2; D remains ambiguous. The V end was cut by 5 bases, the J end by 8 bases, with 9 bases between. The CDR3 is 11 residues long. This CDR3 is CASSDRRGYTF. The CDR3 region has the DNA TGTGCCAGCAGTGACCGGAGGGGCTACACCTTC.

The CDR3 DNA follows: TGCGCCAGCAGCCCCACAGGTGGCCTGGGAGAAAAACTGTTTTTT. It codes for CASSPTGGLGEKLFF. The V and J genes are TRBV5-1 and TRBJ1-4; tentatively, D is TRBD1 (5 bases). CDR3 length equals 15 residues. Trimming cost V 4 bases and J 8 bases, with 18 bases left between them. Germline V gives CDR1 SGHRS, CDR2 YFSETQ. The full variable domain, with the rest looked up from reference TRBV5-1 and TRBJ1-4, is KAGVTQTPRYLIKTRGQQVTLSCSPISGHRSVSWYQQTPGQGLQFLFEYFSETQRNKGNFPGRFSGRQFSNSRSEMNVSTLELGDSALYLCASSPTGGLGEKLFFGSGTQLSVL.

Concerning this clone: Other DNA sequences from this sample encode an identical CDR3 as well. V usage is TRBV3-1 (or the pseudogene TRBV3-2) and J usage is TRBJ1-3; a weak D match, TRBD1 (6 bases). The germline V and J ends were trimmed by 1 base and 4 bases, with 11 bases remaining between them. The CDR3 runs 15 residues. Germline values: CDR1 LGHDT, CDR2 YNNKEL (reference sequence). CDR3 sequence: CASSQVGQGGNTIYF. The CDR3 DNA follows: TGTGCCAGCAGCCAAGTGGGGCAGGGGGGAAACACCATATATTTT.

The rearrangement uses TRBV15 and TRBJ2-2; D possibly corresponds to TRBD2 (5 bases). V shed 0 bases and J shed 5 bases, with 13 bases lying between them. The CDR3 is made up of 16 amino acids. The V gene's germline CDR1 is LNHNV and CDR2 YYDKDF (reference sequence). This CDR3 is CATSRDSAPGTGELFF. CDR3 coding DNA: TGTGCCACCAGCAGAGACTCGGCCCCGGGGACCGGGGAGCTGTTTTTT.

The chain combines TRBV7-9 with TRBJ2-2; possibly TRBD1 for D (6 bases). The CDR3 spans 18 residues. CDR1 and CDR2 from the germline V gene are SEHNR and FQNEAQ (reference sequence). Trimming took 5 bases from V and 3 from J, leaving 22 bases between them. The CDR3 sequence: CASSPEPPTGLYTGELFF. The CDR3 DNA reads as TGTGCCAGCAGCCCCGAACCACCTACAGGGTTATACACCGGGGAGCTGTTTTTT.

The genes are TRBV30 and TRBJ1-2, with a tentative D call TRBD1 (6 bases). V lost 4 bases and J 3 bases, leaving 9 bases between the germline ends. This CDR3 has 12 residues. The germline CDR1 and CDR2 sequences are GTSNPN and SVGIG (reference sequence). The CDR3 sequence is CAWNGQHYGYTF. In DNA, the CDR3 is TGTGCCTGGAATGGACAGCACTATGGCTACACCTTC.

This clone was seen once. The chain recombines TRBV5-6 with TRBJ1-2, with unresolved D. CDR1 is SGHDT, CDR2 YYEEEE, per germline. V was pared by 2 bases and J by 8 bases, with 13 bases between. The CDR3 contains 13 residues. CDR3 in DNA: TGTGCCAGCAGCTTCCCCGGGGAAAGCGGCTACACCTTC. Translation gives CASSFPGESGYTF. The whole variable domain, filled in from reference TRBV5-6 and TRBJ1-2, reads DAGVTQSPTHLIKTRGQQVTLRCSPKSGHDTVSWYQQALGQGPQFIFQYYEEEERQRGNFPDRFSGHQFPNYSSELNVNALLLGDSALYLCASSFPGESGYTFGSGTRLTVV.

For the CDR3, the DNA is TGTGCCTGGAGTGTTTGGGACAGGGTTAAAGATACGCAGTATTTT. Protein sequence: CAWSVWDRVKDTQYF. The chain couples TRBV30 to TRBJ2-3, with 9 bases that match TRBD1. Germline CDR1 and CDR2: GTSNPN and SVGIG (reference sequence). The CDR3 is 15 amino acids. Germline trimming cut 0 bases from V and 5 bases from J; bases unmatched to any gene: 6. Looking up the rest from reference TRBV30 and TRBJ2-3 gives the full variable domain: SQTIHQWPATLVQPVGSPLSLECTVEGTSNPNLYWYRQAAGRGLQLLFYSVGIGQISSEVPQNLSASRPQDRQFILSSKKLLLSDSGFYLCAWSVWDRVKDTQYFGPGTRLTVL.

The chain is built from TRBV7-3 and TRBJ2-6, with 8 bases lining up with TRBD1. Trimming removed 0 bases from V and 2 bases from J; junction bases left unmatched: 6. The CDR3 sequence is 18 residues long. CDR1 is SGHTA and CDR2 is FQGTGA in the germline V gene. The CDR3 DNA sequence: TGTGCCAGCAGCTTAACGAGGACAGGGCCCCCTGGGGCCAACGTCCTGACTTTC. This sequence encodes CASSLTRTGPPGANVLTF.

The genes are TRBV6-5 and TRBJ1-2; 7 bases line up with TRBD1. V lost 7 bases and J lost 0; bases outside the gene matches: 5. Germline CDR1 reads MNHEY; CDR2 reads SVGAGI. The length of the CDR3 is 14 residues. The CDR3 here is CASTLDRANYGYTF. The CDR3 region has the DNA TGTGCCAGCACCCTTGACAGGGCTAACTATGGCTACACCTTC.

The CDR3 region has the DNA TGTGCCAGCAGCAAAGGGACAGGGGTTTTCGGTGAAGCTTTCTTT. Translation gives CASSKGTGVFGEAFF. The rearrangement uses TRBV21-1 and TRBJ1-1; the DNA was not used to check the table's D call, TRBD1. TRBV21-1 is a recognized pseudogene. CDR3 size: 15 residues.

V usage is TRBV20-1 and J usage is TRBJ1-3; weak D call: TRBD1 (5 bases). The V end lost 4 bases, the J end lost 10 bases, and 11 bases lay between the germline ends. The CDR3 is 11 amino acids. Germline CDR1 is DFQATT and CDR2 is SNEGSKA (reference sequence). CDR3 coding DNA: TGCAGTGCTAAGGACATTACTACCATATATTTT. Amino acids: CSAKDITTIYF.

In this sample, this clone turned up once. The chain combines TRBV19 with TRBJ2-5; TRBD2 aligns across 8 bases. The germline V gene has CDR1 LNHDA and CDR2 SQIVND (reference sequence). Trimming removed 7 bases from V and 2 bases from J; junction bases left unmatched: 6. There are 14 residues in the CDR3. The CDR3 sequence: CASNAGGGQETQYF. CDR3 nucleotide sequence: TGTGCCAGTAACGCGGGGGGAGGACAAGAGACCCAGTACTTC.

The chain combines TRBV6-5 with TRBJ2-3; D gene ambiguous. Germline loops: CDR1 MNHEY, CDR2 SVGAGI. The CDR3 sequence is 14 residues long. V shed 8 bases and J shed 5 bases, with 17 bases lying between them. The CDR3 nucleotides read TGTGCCAGCTGCGCCTTCGTGGTGAAAGATACGCAGTATTTT. This translates into CASCAFVVKDTQYF.